Listed here are 10 T cell receptor beta chains from one sample, sequenced in a study of identical twins. TCRdb re-called the 5' RACE reads through MiXCR, storing one row per CDR3 protein. The table records some 320,000 distinct CDR3 sequences, around 12% of them present only once. These data also featured in a second study, about yellow fever vaccine responses in identical twins.

Sequenced: CD8+ T cells sorted from blood. The receptors were sampled from a woman aged 18 to 35 in good health.

This clonotype has more than one count but fewer than ten. The chain is built from TRBV12-3 or TRBV12-4 and TRBJ1-1, with D perhaps matching TRBD1 (5 bases). The CDR3 runs 14 residues. The V end was cut by 7 bases, the J end by 4 bases, with 16 bases between. The CDR3 protein is CASTIRGVGTEAFF. The CDR3 nucleotides read TGTGCCAGCACGATCCGGGGGGTGGGCACTGAAGCTTTCTTT.

This chain uses TRBV21-1 with TRBJ2-2; TRBD1, the table's D call, was not compared with the DNA. TRBV21-1 is deemed a pseudogene. The CDR3 is 14 residues long. The CDR3 is CASPDGEQTGELFF. The CDR3 region has the DNA TGTGCCAGTCCGGACGGGGAACAAACCGGGGAGCTGTTTTTT.

This chain connects TRBV7-9 to TRBJ1-2, with D maybe TRBD1 (5 bases). CDR3 length equals 14 residues. Per germline, CDR1 SEHNR and CDR2 FQNEAQ (reference sequence). Trimming pared 6 bases from V and 5 bases from J, leaving 16 bases between. The CDR3 spells CASSRDGGRYGYTF. CDR3 DNA sequence: TGTGCCAGCAGTAGAGATGGGGGACGGTATGGCTACACCTTC. Using reference TRBV7-9 and TRBJ1-2 for the parts outside the CDR3, the full variable domain is DTGVSQNPRHKITKRGQNVTFRCDPISEHNRLYWYRQTLGQGPEFLTYFQNEAQLEKSRLLSDRFSAERPKGSFSTLEIQRTEQGDSAMYLCASSRDGGRYGYTFGSGTRLTVV.

This clonotype occurred many times. V and J are TRBV12-3 or TRBV12-4 and TRBJ2-1; D perhaps matches TRBD2 (5 bases). This CDR3 spans 14 amino acids. V gave up 3 bases and J gave up 8 bases, with 14 bases separating them. The CDR3 bases are TGTGCCAGCAGTTTCGGAGGACTCCGGGATGAGCAGTTCTTC. It specifies CASSFGGLRDEQFF.

There are a few counts of this clonotype. The rearrangement uses TRBV2 and TRBJ2-3; TRBD2 is a possible D gene (5 bases). The CDR3 is made up of 16 amino acids. The germline V and J ends were trimmed by 7 bases and 2 bases, with 19 bases remaining between them. Looked up from germline, CDR1 is SNHLY and CDR2 is FYNNEI. DNA for the CDR3: TGTGCCAGCACACTAAGGGCAGCGGAACTCACAGATACGCAGTATTTT. Its translation is CASTLRAAELTDTQYF.

This clonotype was seen repeatedly, ten times or more. The chain has TRBV19 and TRBJ2-5; D may correspond to TRBD1 or TRBD2 (5 bases each). Germline assignment: CDR1 LNHDA and CDR2 SQIVND (reference sequence). The CDR3 covers 14 residues. Trimming stripped 6 bases from V and 5 bases from J, with 16 bases between. The CDR3 loop is CASSSGTGGETQYF. Here the CDR3 DNA reads TGTGCCAGTAGCTCCGGGACCGGTGGGGAGACCCAGTACTTC.

J is TRBJ1-5 and V is TRBV6-4; TRBD1 aligns across 10 bases. The trim removed 3 bases at V and 11 bases at J, leaving 1 base unmatched. The CDR3 sequence is 12 residues long. The germline CDR1 and CDR2 sequences are MRHNA and SNTAGT. The CDR3 sequence is CASSEGQGSQHF. The DNA of the CDR3 is TGTGCCAGCAGTGAGGGACAGGGGTCCCAGCATTTT.

The table lists this clonotype with a few counts. J is TRBJ2-1 and V is TRBV7-6; 11 bases map to TRBD2. Germline loops: CDR1 SGHVS, CDR2 FNYEAQ. V lost 2 bases, J lost 0 bases, and 3 bases stayed unmatched. The CDR3 runs to 17 residues. The CDR3 loop is CASSLTSGGISYNEQFF. CDR3 DNA: TGTGCCAGCAGCTTAACTAGCGGGGGTATCTCCTACAATGAGCAGTTCTTC.

There are a few counts of this clonotype. The chain joins TRBV7-9 to TRBJ2-7; 8 bases fit TRBD2. The V segment lost 7 bases and the J segment 5 bases; nucleotides outside the gene matches: 7. The length of the CDR3 is 13 residues. The germline V gene has CDR1 SEHNR and CDR2 FQNEAQ (reference sequence). DNA of the CDR3: TGTGCCAGCACAGGGACTAGATTAAACGAGCAGTACTTC. Translation: CASTGTRLNEQYF.

This clonotype turned up a few times. This chain uses TRBV6-1 with TRBJ1-6; D is unclear. Germline V lookup: CDR1 MNHNS, CDR2 SASEGT. The CDR3 extends over 14 amino acids. Trimming removed 6 bases from V and 10 bases from J, with 16 bases in between. CDR3 coding DNA: TGTGCCAGCAGCCCTGGCAATGAATGGTCACCCCTCCACTTT. Its protein is CASSPGNEWSPLHF.